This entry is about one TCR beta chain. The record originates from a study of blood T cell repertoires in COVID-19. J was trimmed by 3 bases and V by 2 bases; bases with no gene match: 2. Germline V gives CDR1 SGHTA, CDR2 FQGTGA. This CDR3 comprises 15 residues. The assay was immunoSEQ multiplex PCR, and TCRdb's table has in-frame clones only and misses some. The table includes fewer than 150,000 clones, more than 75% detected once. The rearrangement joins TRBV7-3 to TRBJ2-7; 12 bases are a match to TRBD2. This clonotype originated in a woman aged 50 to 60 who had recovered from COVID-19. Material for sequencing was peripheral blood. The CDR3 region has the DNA TGTGCCAGCAGCTTACTAGCGGGAGGGCTCTACGAGCAGTACTTC. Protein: CASSLLAGGLYEQYF. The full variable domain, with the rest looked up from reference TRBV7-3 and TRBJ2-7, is GAGVSQTPSNKVTEKGKYVELRCDPISGHTALYWYRQSLGQGPEFLIYFQGTGAADDSGLPNDRFFAVRPEGSVSTLKIQRTERGDSAVYLCASSLLAGGLYEQYFGPGTRLTVT.